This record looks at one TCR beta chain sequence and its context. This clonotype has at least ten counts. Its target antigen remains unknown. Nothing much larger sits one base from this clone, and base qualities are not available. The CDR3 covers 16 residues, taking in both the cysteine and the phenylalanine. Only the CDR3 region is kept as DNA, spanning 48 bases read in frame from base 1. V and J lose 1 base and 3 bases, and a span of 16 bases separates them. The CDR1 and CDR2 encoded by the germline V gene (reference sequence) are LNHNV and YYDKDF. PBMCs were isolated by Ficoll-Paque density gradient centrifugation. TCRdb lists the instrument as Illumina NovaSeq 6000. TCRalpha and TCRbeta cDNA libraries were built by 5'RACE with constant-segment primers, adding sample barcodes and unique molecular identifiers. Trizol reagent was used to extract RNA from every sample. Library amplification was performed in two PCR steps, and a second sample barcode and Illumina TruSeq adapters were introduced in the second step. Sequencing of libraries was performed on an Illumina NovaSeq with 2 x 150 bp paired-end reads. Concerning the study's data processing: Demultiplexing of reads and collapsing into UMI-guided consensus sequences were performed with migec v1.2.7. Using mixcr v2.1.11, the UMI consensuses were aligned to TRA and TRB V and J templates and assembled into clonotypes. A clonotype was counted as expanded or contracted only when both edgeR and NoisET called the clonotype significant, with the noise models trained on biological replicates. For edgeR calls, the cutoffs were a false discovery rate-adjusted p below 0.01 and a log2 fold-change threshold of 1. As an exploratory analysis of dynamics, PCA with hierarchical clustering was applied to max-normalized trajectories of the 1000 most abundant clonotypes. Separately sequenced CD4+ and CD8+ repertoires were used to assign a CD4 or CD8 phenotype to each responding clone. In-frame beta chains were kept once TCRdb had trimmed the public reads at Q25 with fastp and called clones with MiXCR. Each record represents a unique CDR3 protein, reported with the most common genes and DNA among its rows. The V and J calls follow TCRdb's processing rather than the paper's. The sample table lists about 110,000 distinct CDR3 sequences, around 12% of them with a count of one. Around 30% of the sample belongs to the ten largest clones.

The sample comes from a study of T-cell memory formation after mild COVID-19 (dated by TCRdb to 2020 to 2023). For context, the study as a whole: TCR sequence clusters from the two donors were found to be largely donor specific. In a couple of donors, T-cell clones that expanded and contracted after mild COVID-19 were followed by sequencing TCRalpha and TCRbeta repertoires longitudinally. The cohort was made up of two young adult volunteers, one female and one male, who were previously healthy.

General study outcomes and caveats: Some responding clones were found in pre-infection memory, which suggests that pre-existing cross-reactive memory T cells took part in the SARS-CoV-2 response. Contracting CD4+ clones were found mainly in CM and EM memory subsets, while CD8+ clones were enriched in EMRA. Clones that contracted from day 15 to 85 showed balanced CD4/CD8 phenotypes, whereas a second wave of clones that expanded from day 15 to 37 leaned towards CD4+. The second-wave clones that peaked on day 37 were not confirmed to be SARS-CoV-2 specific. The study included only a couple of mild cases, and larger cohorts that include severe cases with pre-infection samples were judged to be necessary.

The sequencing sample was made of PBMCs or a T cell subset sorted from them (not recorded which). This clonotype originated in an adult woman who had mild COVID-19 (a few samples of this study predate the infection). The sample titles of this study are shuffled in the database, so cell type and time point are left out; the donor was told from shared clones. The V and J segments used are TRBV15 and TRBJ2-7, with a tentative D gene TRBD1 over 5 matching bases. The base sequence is TGTGCCACCAGCAGAGTCCACACCCTAGGGGTCTACGAGCAGTACTTC. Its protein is CATSRVHTLGVYEQYF.